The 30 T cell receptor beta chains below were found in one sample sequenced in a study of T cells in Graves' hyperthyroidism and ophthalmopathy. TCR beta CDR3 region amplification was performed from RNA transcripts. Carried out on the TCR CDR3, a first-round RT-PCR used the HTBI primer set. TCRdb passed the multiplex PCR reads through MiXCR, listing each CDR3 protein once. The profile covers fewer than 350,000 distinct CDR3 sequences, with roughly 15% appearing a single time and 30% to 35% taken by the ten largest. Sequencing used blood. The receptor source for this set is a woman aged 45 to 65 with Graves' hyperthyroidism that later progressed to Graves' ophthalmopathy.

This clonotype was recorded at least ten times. This CDR3 reads CSASVTRTSGSGRQFF. Here the CDR3 DNA reads TGCAGTGCTAGCGTGACCAGGACTAGCGGGAGTGGTAGGCAGTTCTTC. The chain carries TRBV20-1 and TRBJ2-1; TRBD2 matches 13 bases. CDR1 is DFQATT, CDR2 SNEGSKA, per germline (reference sequence). The CDR3 has 16 residues. J was trimmed by 12 bases and V by 3 bases; bases with no gene match: 14.

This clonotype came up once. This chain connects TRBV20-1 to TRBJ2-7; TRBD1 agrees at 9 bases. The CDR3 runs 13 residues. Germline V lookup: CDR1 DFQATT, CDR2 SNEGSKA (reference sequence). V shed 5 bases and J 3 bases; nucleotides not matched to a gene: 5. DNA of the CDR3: TGCAGTGCTGCCGGGACAGGGAGCTACGAGCAGTACTTC. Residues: CSAAGTGSYEQYF.

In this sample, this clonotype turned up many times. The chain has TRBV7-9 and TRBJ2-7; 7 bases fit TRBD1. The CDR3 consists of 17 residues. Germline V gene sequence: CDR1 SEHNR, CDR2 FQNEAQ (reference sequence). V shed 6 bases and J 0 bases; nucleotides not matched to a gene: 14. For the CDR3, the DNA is TGTGCCAGCAGGTTGACAGGGTCCCCTACAAGCTCCTACGAGCAGTACTTC. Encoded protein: CASRLTGSPTSSYEQYF.

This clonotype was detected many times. The CDR3 sequence: CASSSAGEDEQYF. DNA for the CDR3: TGTGCCAGCAGTTCCGCAGGGGAGGACGAGCAGTACTTC. The J gene is TRBJ2-7, the V gene TRBV28; D may match TRBD1 or TRBD2 (6 bases each). The germline gives CDR1 MDHEN, CDR2 SYDVKM. The CDR3 has 13 amino acids. The V end lost 4 bases, the J end lost 5 bases, and 12 bases lay between the germline ends.

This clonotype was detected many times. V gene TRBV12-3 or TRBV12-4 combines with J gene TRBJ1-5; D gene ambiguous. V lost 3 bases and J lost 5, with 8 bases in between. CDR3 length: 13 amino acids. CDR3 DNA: TGTGCCAGCAGTTTTGTCCCCGATCAGCCCCAGCATTTT. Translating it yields CASSFVPDQPQHF.

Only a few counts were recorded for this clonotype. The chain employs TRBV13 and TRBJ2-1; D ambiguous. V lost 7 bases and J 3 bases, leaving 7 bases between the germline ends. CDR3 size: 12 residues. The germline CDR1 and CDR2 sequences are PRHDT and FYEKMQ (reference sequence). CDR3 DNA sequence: TGTGCCAGCACCCTCAGCTACAATGAGCAGTTCTTC. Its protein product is CASTLSYNEQFF. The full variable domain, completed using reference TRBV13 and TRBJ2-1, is AAGVIQSPRHLIKEKRETATLKCYPIPRHDTVYWYQQGPGQDPQFLISFYEKMQSDKGSIPDRFSAQQFSDYHSELNMSSLELGDSALYFCASTLSYNEQFFGPGTRLTVL.

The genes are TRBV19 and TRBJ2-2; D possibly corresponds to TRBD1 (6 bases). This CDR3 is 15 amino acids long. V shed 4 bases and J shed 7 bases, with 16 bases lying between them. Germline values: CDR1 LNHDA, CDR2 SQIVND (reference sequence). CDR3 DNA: TGTGCCAGTAGTAGGGTGACAGGCATCCGCGGGGAGCTGTTTTTT. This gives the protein CASSRVTGIRGELFF.

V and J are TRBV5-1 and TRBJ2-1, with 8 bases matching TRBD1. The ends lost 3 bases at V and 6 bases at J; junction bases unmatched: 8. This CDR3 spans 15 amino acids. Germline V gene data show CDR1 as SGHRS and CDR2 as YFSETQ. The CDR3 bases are TGCGCCAGCAGCTATTTACCCGGACAGGGCAATGAGCAGTTCTTC. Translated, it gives CASSYLPGQGNEQFF. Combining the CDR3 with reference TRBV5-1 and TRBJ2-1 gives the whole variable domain KAGVTQTPRYLIKTRGQQVTLSCSPISGHRSVSWYQQTPGQGLQFLFEYFSETQRNKGNFPGRFSGRQFSNSRSEMNVSTLELGDSALYLCASSYLPGQGNEQFFGPGTRLTVL.

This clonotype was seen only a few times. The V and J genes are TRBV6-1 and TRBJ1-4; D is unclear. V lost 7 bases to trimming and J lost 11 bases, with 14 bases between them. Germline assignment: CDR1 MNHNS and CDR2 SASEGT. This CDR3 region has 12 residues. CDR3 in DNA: TGTGCCAGCAAGACTGGTGATCGGAAACTGTTTTTT. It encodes CASKTGDRKLFF.

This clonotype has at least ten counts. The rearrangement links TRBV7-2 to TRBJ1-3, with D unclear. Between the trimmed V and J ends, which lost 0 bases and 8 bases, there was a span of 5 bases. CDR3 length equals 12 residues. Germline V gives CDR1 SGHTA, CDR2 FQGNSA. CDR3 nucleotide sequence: TGTGCCAGCAGCTTAGCGGGCGACACCATATATTTT. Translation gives CASSLAGDTIYF.

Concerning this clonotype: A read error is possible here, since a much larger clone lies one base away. The CDR3 DNA reads TGTGCCAGCAGCTTAGCTCAGACTAGCGGGGAAACGGAGCAGTTCTTC. Translating gives CASSLAQTSGETEQFF. The genes are TRBV7-3 and TRBJ2-1; 11 nucleotides line up with TRBD2. The germline gives CDR1 SGHTA, CDR2 FQGTGA. After removal of 2 bases from V and 10 bases from J, the junction contained 10 bases not matched to a gene. The CDR3 extends over 16 amino acids.

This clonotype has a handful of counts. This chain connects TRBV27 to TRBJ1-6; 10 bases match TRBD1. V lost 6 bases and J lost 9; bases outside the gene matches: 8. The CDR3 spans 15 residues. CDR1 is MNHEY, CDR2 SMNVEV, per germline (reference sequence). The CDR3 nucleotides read TGTGCCAGCAGCCTCGACAGGGGGCCTGGTTCACCCCTCCACTTT. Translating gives CASSLDRGPGSPLHF.

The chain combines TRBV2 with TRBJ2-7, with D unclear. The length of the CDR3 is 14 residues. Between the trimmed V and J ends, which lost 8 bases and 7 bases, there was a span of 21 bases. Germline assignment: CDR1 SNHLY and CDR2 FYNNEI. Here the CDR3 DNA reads TGTGCCAGCGCACATATTCGCCCGGTTTTTGAGCAGTACTTC. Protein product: CASAHIRPVFEQYF.

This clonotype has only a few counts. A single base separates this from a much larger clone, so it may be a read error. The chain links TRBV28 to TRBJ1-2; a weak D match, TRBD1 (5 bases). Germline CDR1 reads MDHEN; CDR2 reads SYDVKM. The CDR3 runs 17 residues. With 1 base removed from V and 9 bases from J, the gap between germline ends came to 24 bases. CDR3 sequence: CASSLLTGGTYNMSYTF. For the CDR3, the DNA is TGTGCCAGCAGTTTATTAACTGGTGGGACTTACAATATGAGCTACACCTTC.

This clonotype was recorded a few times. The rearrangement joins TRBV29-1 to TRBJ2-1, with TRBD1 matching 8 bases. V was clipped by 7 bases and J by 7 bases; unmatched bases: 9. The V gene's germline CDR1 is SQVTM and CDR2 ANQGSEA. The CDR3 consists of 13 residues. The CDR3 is CSGGQGSWNEQFF. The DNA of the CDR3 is TGCAGCGGTGGACAGGGTTCATGGAATGAGCAGTTCTTC.

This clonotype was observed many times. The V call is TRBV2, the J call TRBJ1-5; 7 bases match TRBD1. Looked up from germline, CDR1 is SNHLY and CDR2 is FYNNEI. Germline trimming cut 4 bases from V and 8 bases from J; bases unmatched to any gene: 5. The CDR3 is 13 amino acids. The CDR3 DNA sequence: TGTGCCAGCAGTGGTGACAGGGATGAGCCCCAGCATTTT. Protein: CASSGDRDEPQHF.

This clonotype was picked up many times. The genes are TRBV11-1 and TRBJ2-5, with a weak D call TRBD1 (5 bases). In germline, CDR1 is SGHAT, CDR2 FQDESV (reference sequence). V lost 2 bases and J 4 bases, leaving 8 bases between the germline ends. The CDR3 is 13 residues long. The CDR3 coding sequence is TGTGCCAGCAGCTTATCAGGGCGAGAGACCCAGTACTTC. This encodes CASSLSGRETQYF.

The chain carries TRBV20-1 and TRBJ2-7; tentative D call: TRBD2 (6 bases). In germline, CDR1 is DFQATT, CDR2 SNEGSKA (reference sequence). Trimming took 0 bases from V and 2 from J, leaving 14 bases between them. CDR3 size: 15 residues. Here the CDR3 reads CSARELGGGTYEQYF. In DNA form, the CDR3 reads TGCAGTGCTAGAGAGTTGGGAGGTGGGACCTACGAGCAGTACTTC.

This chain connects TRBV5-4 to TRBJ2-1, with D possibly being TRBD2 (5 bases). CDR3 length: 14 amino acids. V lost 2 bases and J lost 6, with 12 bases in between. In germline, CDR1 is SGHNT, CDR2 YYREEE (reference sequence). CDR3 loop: CASSFRAACNEQFF. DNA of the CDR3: TGTGCCAGCAGCTTTCGAGCGGCCTGCAATGAGCAGTTCTTC.

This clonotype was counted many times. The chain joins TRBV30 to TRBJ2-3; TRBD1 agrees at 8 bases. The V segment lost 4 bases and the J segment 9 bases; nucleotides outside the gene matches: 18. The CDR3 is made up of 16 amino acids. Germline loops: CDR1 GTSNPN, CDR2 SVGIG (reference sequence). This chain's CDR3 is CAWTLTAGGSLTTQYF. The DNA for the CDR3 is TGTGCCTGGACCCTCACGGCAGGGGGCAGTCTCACAACGCAGTATTTT.

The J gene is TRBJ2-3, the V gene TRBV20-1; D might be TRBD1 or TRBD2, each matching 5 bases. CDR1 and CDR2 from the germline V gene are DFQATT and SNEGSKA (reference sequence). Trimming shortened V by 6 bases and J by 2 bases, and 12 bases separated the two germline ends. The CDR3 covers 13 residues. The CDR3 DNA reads TGCAGTGCCCGGGGCCAAAACACAGATACGCAGTATTTT. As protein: CSARGQNTDTQYF.

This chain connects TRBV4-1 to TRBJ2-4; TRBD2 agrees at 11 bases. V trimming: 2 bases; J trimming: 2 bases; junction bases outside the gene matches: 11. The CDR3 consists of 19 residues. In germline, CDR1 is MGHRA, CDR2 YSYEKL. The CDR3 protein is CASSQPGLAEGRTKNIQYF. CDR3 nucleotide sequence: TGCGCCAGCAGCCAACCGGGACTAGCGGAGGGGAGGACCAAAAACATTCAGTACTTC.

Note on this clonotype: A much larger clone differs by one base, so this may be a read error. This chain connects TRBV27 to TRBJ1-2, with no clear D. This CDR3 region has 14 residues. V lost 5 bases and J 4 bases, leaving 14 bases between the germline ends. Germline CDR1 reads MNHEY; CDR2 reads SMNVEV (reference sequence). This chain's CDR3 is CASSDQTGVYGYTF. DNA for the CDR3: TGTGCCAGCAGTGATCAGACCGGGGTCTATGGCTACACCTTC.

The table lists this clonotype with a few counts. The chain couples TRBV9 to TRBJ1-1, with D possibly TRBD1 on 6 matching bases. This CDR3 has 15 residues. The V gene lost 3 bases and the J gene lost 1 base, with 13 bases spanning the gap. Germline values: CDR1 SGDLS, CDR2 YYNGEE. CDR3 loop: CASSERQESNTEAFF. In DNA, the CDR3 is TGTGCCAGCAGCGAGAGACAGGAATCGAACACTGAAGCTTTCTTT.

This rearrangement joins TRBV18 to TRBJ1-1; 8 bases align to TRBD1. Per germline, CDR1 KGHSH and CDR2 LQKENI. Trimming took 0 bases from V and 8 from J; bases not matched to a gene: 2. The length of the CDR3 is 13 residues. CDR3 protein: CASSPPRDREAFF. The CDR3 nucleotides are TGTGCCAGCTCACCACCCCGGGACAGGGAAGCTTTCTTT.

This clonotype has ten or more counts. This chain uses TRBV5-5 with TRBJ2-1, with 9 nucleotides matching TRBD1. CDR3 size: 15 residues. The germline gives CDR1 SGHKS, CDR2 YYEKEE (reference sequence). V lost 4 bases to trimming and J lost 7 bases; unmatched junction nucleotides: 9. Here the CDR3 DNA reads TGTGCCAGCAGCCCGGGACAGGGCATATTGAATGAGCAGTTCTTC. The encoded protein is CASSPGQGILNEQFF. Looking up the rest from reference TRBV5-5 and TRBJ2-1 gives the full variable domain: DAGVTQSPTHLIKTRGQQVTLRCSPISGHKSVSWYQQVLGQGPQFIFQYYEKEERGRGNFPDRFSARQFPNYSSELNVNALLLGDSALYLCASSPGQGILNEQFFGPGTRLTVL.

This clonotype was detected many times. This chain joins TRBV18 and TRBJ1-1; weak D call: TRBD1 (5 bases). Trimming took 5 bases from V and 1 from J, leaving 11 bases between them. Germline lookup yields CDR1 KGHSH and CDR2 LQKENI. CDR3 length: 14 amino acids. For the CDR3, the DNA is TGTGCCAGCTCAGATGGGACGGCGAACACTGAAGCTTTCTTT. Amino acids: CASSDGTANTEAFF.

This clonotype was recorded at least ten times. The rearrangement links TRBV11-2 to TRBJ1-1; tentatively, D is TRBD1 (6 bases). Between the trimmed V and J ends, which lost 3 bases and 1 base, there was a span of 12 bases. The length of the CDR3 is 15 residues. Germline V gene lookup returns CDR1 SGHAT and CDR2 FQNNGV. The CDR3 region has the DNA TGTGCCAGCAGCTTGTCGACAGGCTCGAACACTGAAGCTTTCTTT. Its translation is CASSLSTGSNTEAFF.

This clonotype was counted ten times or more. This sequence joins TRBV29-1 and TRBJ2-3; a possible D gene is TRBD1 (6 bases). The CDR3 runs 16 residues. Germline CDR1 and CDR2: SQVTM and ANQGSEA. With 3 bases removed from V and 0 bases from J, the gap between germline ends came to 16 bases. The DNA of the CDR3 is TGCAGCGTTGATTGGGGGCAGGAGCTTAGCACAGATACGCAGTATTTT. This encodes CSVDWGQELSTDTQYF.

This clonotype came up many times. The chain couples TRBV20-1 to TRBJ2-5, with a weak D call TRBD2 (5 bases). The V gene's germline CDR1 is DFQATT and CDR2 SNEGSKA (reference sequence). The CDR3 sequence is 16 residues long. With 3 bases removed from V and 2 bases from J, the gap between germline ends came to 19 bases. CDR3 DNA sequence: TGCAGTGCTAGGGACTTTGTGGGAGTTGGACAAGAGACCCAGTACTTC. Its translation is CSARDFVGVGQETQYF.